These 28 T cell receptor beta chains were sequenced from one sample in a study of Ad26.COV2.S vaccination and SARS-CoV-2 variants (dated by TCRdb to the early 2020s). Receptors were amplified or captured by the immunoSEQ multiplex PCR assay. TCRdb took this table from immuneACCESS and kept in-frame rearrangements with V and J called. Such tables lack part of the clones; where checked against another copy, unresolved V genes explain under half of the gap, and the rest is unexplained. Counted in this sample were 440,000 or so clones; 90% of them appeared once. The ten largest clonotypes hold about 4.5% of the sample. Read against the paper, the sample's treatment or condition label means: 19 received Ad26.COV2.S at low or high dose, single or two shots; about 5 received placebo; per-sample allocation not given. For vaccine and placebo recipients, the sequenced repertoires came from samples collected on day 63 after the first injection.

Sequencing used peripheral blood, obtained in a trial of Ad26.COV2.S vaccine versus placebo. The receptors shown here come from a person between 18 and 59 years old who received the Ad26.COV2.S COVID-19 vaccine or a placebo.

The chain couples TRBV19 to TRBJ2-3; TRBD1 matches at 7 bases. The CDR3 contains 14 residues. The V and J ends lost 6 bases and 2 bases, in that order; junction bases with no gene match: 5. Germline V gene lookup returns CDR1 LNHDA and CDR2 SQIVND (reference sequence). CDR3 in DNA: TGTGCCAGTAGGACGACAGGGCTCACAGATACGCAGTATTTT. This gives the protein CASRTTGLTDTQYF.

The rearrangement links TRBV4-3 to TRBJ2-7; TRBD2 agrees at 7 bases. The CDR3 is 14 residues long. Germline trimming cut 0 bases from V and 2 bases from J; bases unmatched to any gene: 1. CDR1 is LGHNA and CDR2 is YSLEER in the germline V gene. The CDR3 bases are TGCGCCAGCAGCCAAGATGCGGGAGCCTACGAGCAGTACTTC. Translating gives CASSQDAGAYEQYF.

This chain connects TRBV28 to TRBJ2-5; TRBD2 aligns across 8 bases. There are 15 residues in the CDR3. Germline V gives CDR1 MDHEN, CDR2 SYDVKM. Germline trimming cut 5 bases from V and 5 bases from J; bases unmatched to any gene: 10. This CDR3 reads CASSNTGGPRETQYF. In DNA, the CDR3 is TGTGCCAGCAGTAATACGGGAGGGCCACGGGAGACCCAGTACTTC.

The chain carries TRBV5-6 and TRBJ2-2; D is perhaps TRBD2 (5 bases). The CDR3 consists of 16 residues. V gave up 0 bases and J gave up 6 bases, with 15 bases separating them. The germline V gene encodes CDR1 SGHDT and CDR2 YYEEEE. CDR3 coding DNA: TGTGCCAGCAGCTTGGGCGGGTCTTTTAACGCCGGGGAGCTGTTTTTT. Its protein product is CASSLGGSFNAGELFF.

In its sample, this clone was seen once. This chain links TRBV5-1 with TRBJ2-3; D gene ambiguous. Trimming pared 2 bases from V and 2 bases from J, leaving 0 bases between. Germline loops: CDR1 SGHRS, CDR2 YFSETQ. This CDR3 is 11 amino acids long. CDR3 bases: TGCGCCAGCAGCTTCACAGATACGCAGTATTTT. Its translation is CASSFTDTQYF. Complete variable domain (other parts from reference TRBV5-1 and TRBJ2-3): KAGVTQTPRYLIKTRGQQVTLSCSPISGHRSVSWYQQTPGQGLQFLFEYFSETQRNKGNFPGRFSGRQFSNSRSEMNVSTLELGDSALYLCASSFTDTQYFGPGTRLTVL.

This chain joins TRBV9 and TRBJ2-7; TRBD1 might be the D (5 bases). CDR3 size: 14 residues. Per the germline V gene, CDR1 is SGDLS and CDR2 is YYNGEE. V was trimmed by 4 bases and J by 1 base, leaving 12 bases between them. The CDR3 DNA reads TGTGCCAGCAGCCCCAGGGTGGGATCCTACGAGCAGTACTTC. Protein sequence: CASSPRVGSYEQYF.

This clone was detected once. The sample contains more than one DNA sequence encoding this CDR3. CDR3 sequence: CASSRTGTYEQYF. CDR3 nucleotides: TGTGCCAGCAGTCGGACAGGAACCTACGAGCAGTACTTC. The V and J genes are TRBV6-5 and TRBJ2-7; 7 nucleotides agree with TRBD1. Germline CDR1 is MNHEY and CDR2 is SVGAGI. The CDR3 sequence is 13 residues long. The trim removed 5 bases at V and 2 bases at J, leaving 3 bases unmatched.

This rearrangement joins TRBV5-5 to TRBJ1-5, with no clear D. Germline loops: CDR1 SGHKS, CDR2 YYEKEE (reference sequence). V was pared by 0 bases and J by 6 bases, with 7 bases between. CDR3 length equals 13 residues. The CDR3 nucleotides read TGTGCCAGCAGCTTGGAGGACGGTCAGCCCCAGCATTTT. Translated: CASSLEDGQPQHF.

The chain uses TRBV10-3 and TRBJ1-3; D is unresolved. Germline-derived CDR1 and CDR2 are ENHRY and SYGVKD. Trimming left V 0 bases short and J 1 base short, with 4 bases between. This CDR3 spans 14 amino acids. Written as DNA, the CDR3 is TGTGCCATCAGTGAGTCTGAGTCTGGAAACACCATATATTTT. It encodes CAISESESGNTIYF.

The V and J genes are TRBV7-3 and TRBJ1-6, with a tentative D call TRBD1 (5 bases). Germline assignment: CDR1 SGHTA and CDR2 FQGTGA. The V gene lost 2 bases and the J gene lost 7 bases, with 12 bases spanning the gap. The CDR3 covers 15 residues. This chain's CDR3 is CASSLFGGGNSPLHF. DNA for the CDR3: TGTGCCAGCAGCTTATTTGGGGGAGGGAATTCACCCCTCCACTTT.

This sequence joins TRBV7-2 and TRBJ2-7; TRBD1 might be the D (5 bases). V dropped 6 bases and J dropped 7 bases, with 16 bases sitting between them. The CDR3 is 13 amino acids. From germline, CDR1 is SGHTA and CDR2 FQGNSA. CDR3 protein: CASSITGSGEQYF. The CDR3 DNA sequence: TGTGCCAGCAGTATTACAGGATCTGGGGAGCAGTACTTC. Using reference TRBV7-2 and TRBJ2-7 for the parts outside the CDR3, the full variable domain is GAGVSQSPSNKVTEKGKDVELRCDPISGHTALYWYRQSLGQGLEFLIYFQGNSAPDKSGLPSDRFSAERTGGSVSTLTIQRTQQEDSAVYLCASSITGSGEQYFGPGTRLTVT.

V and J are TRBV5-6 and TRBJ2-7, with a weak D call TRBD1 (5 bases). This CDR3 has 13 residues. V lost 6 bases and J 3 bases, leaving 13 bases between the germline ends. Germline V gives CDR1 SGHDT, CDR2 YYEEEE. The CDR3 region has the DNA TGTGCCAGCACGGCCCAGGGCCGCTACGAGCAGTACTTC. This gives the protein CASTAQGRYEQYF.

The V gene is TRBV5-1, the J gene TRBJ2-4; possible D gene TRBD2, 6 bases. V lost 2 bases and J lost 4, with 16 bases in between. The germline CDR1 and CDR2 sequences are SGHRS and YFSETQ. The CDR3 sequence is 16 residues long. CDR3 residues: CASSLPLTSPKNIQYF. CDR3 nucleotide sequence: TGCGCCAGCAGCTTACCTCTGACTAGTCCAAAAAACATTCAGTACTTC.

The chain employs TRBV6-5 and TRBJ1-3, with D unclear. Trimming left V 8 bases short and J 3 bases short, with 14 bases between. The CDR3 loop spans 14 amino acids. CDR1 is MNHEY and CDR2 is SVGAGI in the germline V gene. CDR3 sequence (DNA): TGTGCCAGCGCGGAGTCCTACGGTGGAAACACCATATATTTT. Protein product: CASAESYGGNTIYF.

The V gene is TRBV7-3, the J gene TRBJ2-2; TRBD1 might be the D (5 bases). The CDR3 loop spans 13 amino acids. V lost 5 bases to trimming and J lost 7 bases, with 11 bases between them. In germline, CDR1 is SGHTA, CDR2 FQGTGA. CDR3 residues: CASSLDSFGELFF. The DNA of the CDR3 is TGTGCCAGCAGCCTCGACAGTTTCGGGGAGCTGTTTTTT.

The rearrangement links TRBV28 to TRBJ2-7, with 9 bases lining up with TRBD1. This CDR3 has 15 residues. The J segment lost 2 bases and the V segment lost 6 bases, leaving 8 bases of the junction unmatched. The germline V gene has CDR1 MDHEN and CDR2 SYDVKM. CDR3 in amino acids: CASRAGTGTTYEQYF. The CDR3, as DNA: TGTGCCAGCAGAGCCGGGACAGGGACGACCTACGAGCAGTACTTC.

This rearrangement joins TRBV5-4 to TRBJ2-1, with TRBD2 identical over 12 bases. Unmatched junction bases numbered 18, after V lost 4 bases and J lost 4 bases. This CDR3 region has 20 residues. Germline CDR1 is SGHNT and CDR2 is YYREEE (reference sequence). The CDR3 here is CASSPGGPSGRAGGYNEQFF. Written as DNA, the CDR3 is TGTGCCAGCAGCCCCGGAGGACCTAGCGGGAGGGCCGGAGGGTACAATGAGCAGTTCTTC.

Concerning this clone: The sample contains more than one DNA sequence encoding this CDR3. The CDR3 spells CASSSDTGELFF. The CDR3 nucleotides read TGTGCCAGCAGCTCGGACACCGGGGAGCTGTTTTTT. The chain employs TRBV7-2 and TRBJ2-2, with D unclear. CDR3 size: 12 residues. The germline V gene encodes CDR1 SGHTA and CDR2 FQGNSA. Trimming pared 4 bases from V and 3 bases from J, leaving 3 bases between.

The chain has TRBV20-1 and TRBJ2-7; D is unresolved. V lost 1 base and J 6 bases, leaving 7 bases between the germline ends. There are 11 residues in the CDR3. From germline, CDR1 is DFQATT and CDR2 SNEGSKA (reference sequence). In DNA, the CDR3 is TGCAGTGCTAGAGGGGTAGGCGAGCAGTACTTC. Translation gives CSARGVGEQYF.

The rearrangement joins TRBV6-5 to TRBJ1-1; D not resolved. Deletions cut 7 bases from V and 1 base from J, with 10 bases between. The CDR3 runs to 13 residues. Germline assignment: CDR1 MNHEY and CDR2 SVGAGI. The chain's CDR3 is CASKSSANTEAFF. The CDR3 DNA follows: TGTGCCAGCAAGTCTTCAGCGAACACTGAAGCTTTCTTT.

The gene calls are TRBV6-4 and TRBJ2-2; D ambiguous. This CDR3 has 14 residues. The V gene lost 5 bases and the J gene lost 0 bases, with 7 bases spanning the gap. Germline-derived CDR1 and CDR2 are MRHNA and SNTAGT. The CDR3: CASSPSANTGELFF. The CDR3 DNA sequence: TGTGCCAGCAGTCCTTCCGCGAACACCGGGGAGCTGTTTTTT.

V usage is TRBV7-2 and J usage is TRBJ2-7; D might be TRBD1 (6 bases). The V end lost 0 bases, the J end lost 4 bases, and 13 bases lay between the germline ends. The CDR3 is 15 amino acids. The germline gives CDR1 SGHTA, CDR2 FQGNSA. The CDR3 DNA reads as TGTGCCAGCAGCTTAGCGGGCAGGGGCCTTTACGAGCAGTACTTC. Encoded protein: CASSLAGRGLYEQYF.

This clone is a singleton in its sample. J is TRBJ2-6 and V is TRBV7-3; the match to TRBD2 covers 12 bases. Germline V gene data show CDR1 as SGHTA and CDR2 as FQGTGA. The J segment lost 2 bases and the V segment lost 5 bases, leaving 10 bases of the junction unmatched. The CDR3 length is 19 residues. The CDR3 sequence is CASSHTLAGGKAGANVLTF. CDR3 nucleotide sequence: TGTGCCAGCAGCCACACTCTAGCGGGAGGGAAGGCTGGGGCCAACGTCCTGACTTTC.

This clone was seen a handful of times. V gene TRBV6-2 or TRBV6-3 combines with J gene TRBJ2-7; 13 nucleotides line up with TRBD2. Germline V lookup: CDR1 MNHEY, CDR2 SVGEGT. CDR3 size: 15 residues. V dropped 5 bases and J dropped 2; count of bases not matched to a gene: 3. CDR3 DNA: TGTGCCAGCAGTACAACTAGCGGGAGGGCCTACGAGCAGTACTTC. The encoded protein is CASSTTSGRAYEQYF.

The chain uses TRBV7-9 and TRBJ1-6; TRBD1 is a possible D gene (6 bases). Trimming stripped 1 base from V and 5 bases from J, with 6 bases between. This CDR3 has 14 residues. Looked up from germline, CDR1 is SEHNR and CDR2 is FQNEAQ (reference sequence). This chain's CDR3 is CASSLGTDNSPLHF. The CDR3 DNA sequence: TGTGCCAGCAGCTTAGGGACAGATAATTCACCCCTCCACTTT.

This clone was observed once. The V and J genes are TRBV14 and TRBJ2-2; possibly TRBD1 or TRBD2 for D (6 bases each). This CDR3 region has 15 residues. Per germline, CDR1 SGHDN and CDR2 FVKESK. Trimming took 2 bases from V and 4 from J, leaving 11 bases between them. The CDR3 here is CASSQTGRSTGELFF. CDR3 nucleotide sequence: TGTGCCAGCAGCCAAACAGGGAGGAGCACCGGGGAGCTGTTTTTT.

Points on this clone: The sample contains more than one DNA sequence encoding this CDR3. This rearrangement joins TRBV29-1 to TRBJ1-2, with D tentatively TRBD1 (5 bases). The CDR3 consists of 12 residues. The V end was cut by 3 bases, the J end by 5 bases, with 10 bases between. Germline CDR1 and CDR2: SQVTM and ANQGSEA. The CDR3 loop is CSVDPGTYGYTF. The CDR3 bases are TGCAGCGTTGATCCTGGGACGTATGGCTACACCTTC.

The CDR3 nucleotides are TGTGCCAGCAGCGTAGCAGGGATCCCTGGAAACACCATATATTTT. Translating it yields CASSVAGIPGNTIYF. The V gene is TRBV9, the J gene TRBJ1-3, with a tentative D call TRBD1 (5 bases). Trimming pared 0 bases from V and 2 bases from J, leaving 9 bases between. The CDR3 consists of 15 residues. Germline V gene lookup returns CDR1 SGDLS and CDR2 YYNGEE.